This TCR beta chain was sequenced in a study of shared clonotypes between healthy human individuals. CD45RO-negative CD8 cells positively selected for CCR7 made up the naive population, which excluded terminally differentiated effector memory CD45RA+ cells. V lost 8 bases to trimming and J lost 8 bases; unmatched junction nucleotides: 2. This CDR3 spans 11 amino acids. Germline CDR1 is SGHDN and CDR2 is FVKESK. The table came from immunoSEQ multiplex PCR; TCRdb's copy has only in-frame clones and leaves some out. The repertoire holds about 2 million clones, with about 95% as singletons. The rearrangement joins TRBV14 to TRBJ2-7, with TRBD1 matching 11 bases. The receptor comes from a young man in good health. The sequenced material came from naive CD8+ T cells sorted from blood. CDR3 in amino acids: CASGTGGKQYF. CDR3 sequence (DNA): TGTGCCAGCGGGACAGGGGGAAAGCAGTACTTC.